A single sample gave rise to the 3 T cell receptor beta chains below, sequenced in a study of blood T cell repertoires in COVID-19. Clones were read by immunoSEQ multiplex PCR, and TCRdb kept only the in-frame ones, dropping some. This table has 250,000 or so clones, around nine tenths appearing once. Input material: peripheral blood. The source of these receptors is a woman aged 55-70 years with COVID-19, enrolled during active disease.

The chain joins TRBV9 to TRBJ2-1; 8 nucleotides agree with TRBD2. CDR3 length: 20 amino acids. Germline CDR1 reads SGDLS; CDR2 reads YYNGEE. Unmatched junction bases numbered 20, after V lost 3 bases and J lost 3 bases. The CDR3 loop is CASSAEGEFAGGAGYNEQFF. The DNA of the CDR3 is TGTGCCAGCAGCGCAGAAGGTGAATTCGCGGGAGGAGCGGGCTACAATGAGCAGTTCTTC.

The rearrangement links TRBV19 to TRBJ1-1; 9 nucleotides line up with TRBD1. J lost 1 base, V lost 7 bases, and 4 bases had no gene match. CDR3 length: 14 amino acids. CDR1 and CDR2 (germline): LNHDA, SQIVND (reference sequence). The CDR3 is CASIPGQGNTEAFF. The CDR3 DNA reads as TGTGCCAGTATCCCGGGACAGGGGAACACTGAAGCTTTCTTT.

The chain recombines TRBV28 with TRBJ1-4; 9 bases are shared with TRBD1. V was pared by 3 bases and J by 5 bases, with 10 bases of the junction left unmatched. The length of the CDR3 is 17 residues. CDR1 is MDHEN and CDR2 is SYDVKM in the germline V gene. For the CDR3, the DNA is TGTGCCAGCAGTTTGCTCGGACAGGGGTTTTTCAATGAAAAACTGTTTTTT. It encodes CASSLLGQGFFNEKLFF.